This TCR beta chain was profiled in a study of blood T cell repertoires in COVID-19. Looking at the study overall: In each case, the material was cDNA or gDNA derived from T cells, B-cell-depleted T cells, or PBMCs.

Authors' analysis steps: It was from reference gene primer amplification that nucleated cell counts were estimated. Here immunoSEQ multiplex PCR was the method, and the copy in TCRdb shows in-frame clones only, minus some. The D gene and trimming were derived from the DNA, and the V and J assignments and clone size from that table. The sample has 100,000 or so clones; around 87% are singletons. The CDR3 spans 14 residues. Trimming removed 4 bases from V and 6 bases from J; junction bases left unmatched: 6. The germline CDR1 and CDR2 sequences are SGHNT and YENEEA. This sequence joins TRBV11-3 and TRBJ2-1, with 7 nucleotides matching TRBD1. The sequenced material came from peripheral blood. The sequence was collected from a woman aged 25 to 39 with acute or convalescent COVID-19. As DNA, the CDR3 is TGTGCCAGCAGCTGGGGGAGACAGGGCAATGAGCAGTTCTTC. It translates to CASSWGRQGNEQFF.